This T cell receptor (beta chain) was sequenced during a study of T cells in Graves' hyperthyroidism and ophthalmopathy. As for the study in general: The blood sample was taken at first diagnosis, before treatment began. Study-wide points: With a median lead of about six months before onset, the model predicted ophthalmopathy.

RNA transcripts were the template for amplifying TCR beta CDR3 regions. Researchers ran a first-round RT-PCR on the TCR CDR3 using the HTBI primer set. TCRdb re-called the multiplex PCR reads through MiXCR, storing one row per CDR3 protein. The repertoire has hundreds of thousands of distinct CDR3 sequences, around 15% of them found once; the top ten carry around 9.6%. This clonotype was detected only once. Its antigen is as yet unknown. A clone one base away is much larger, so this may be a read error. This likely comes from a read error, as the CDR3 has no conserved phenylalanine or tryptophan at its end. The study enrolled patients aged 18 to 65 with newly diagnosed hyperthyroidism of under 2 months' duration. PBMCs were collected from a 10 ml volume of fresh peripheral blood. The sample consisted of blood. The source is a woman aged 18-30 years with Graves' hyperthyroidism.

The DNA for the CDR3 is TGTGCCAGCAGCTTAGAGCGGGAAACAGATACGCAGTATCTT. Encoded protein: CASSLERETDTQYL. The chain combines TRBV7-8 with TRBJ2-3, with TRBD2 identical over 7 bases. V gave up 1 base and J gave up 3 bases; unmatched junction bases: 1. From germline, CDR1 is SGHVS and CDR2 FQNEAQ. This CDR3 region has 14 residues.